Presented here are 31 T cell receptor beta chains from one specimen sequenced in a study of early stage breast cancer tumors. The method was immunoSEQ multiplex PCR; TCRdb's version includes in-frame clones alone and lacks a portion of them. The profile shows about 30,000 clones, roughly two thirds of them singletons. The sequencing sample was made of blood. These receptors were taken from a person aged 45 to 60 with breast cancer.

The genes are TRBV6-4 and TRBJ2-1, with TRBD2 matching 7 bases. V trimming: 1 base; J trimming: 4 bases; junction bases outside the gene matches: 4. Germline assignment: CDR1 MRHNA and CDR2 SNTAGT. The CDR3 covers 15 residues. The CDR3 reads CASSDLAGSYNEQFF. The CDR3 nucleotides are TGTGCCAGCAGTGACTTAGCGGGCTCTTACAATGAGCAGTTCTTC.

This clone was recorded a few times. The genes are TRBV10-3 and TRBJ1-1; 10 nucleotides line up with TRBD1. The CDR3 consists of 12 residues. Unmatched junction bases numbered 3, after V lost 2 bases and J lost 12 bases. CDR1 and CDR2 (germline): ENHRY, SYGVKD. The CDR3 coding sequence is TGTGCCATCAGTGAGGACAGGGGGCAGACTTTCTTT. Translation gives CAISEDRGQTFF.

This sequence joins TRBV7-2 and TRBJ2-5, with unresolved D. Deletions cut 5 bases from V and 4 bases from J, with 5 bases between. CDR3 length: 11 amino acids. In germline, CDR1 is SGHTA, CDR2 FQGNSA. CDR3: CASSLLETQYF. The CDR3 DNA sequence: TGTGCCAGCAGCCTCCTAGAGACCCAGTACTTC.

On this clone itself: One junction end does not reproduce the germline sequence, and a read error may be involved. The rearrangement joins TRBV6-1 to TRBJ1-5, with TRBD1 identical over 8 bases. Germline values: CDR1 MNHNS, CDR2 SASEGT. This CDR3 region has 16 residues. The CDR3 DNA reads TGTGCCAGTAGTGACAGGGGTCGAATTAGCAATCAGCCCCAGCATTTT. Translation gives CASSDRGRISNQPQHF.

This chain links TRBV4-2 with TRBJ2-3; 12 bases align to TRBD2. The V and J ends lost 4 bases and 4 bases, in that order; junction bases with no gene match: 6. The germline CDR1 and CDR2 sequences are LGHNA and YNFKEQ. This CDR3 has 16 amino acids. CDR3 loop: CASSPPTSGSPDTQYF. CDR3 coding DNA: TGTGCCAGCAGCCCGCCGACTAGCGGGAGTCCAGATACGCAGTATTTT.

The J gene is TRBJ2-3, the V gene TRBV4-2; 10 nucleotides agree with TRBD2. This CDR3 has 16 residues. Trimming cost V 0 bases and J 3 bases; bases outside gene matches: 3. CDR1 and CDR2 from the germline V gene are LGHNA and YNFKEQ. The CDR3 protein is CASSQDPAGGTDTQYF. The CDR3 nucleotides read TGTGCCAGCAGCCAAGATCCAGCGGGAGGGACAGATACGCAGTATTTT.

The chain has TRBV7-9 and TRBJ2-1; 10 bases are a match to TRBD2. Losses at the gene ends were 2 bases for V and 9 bases for J; bases not matched to a gene: 1. The V gene's germline CDR1 is SEHNR and CDR2 FQNEAQ (reference sequence). This CDR3 contains 13 residues. CDR3: CASSLSGRVEQFF. As DNA, the CDR3 is TGTGCCAGCAGCTTAAGCGGGAGGGTTGAGCAGTTCTTC. Looking up the rest from reference TRBV7-9 and TRBJ2-1 gives the full variable domain: DTGVSQNPRHKITKRGQNVTFRCDPISEHNRLYWYRQTLGQGPEFLTYFQNEAQLEKSRLLSDRFSAERPKGSFSTLEIQRTEQGDSAMYLCASSLSGRVEQFFGPGTRLTVL.

The V gene is TRBV10-3, the J gene TRBJ1-5; D ambiguous. The CDR3 is 13 residues long. In germline, CDR1 is ENHRY, CDR2 SYGVKD. V dropped 6 bases and J dropped 2 bases, with 8 bases sitting between them. CDR3 bases: TGTGCCATCAGGGACGAGGGCAATCAGCCCCAGCATTTT. Translation: CAIRDEGNQPQHF.

This clone has a single count. The chain joins TRBV27 to TRBJ2-1; unclear D gene. Germline loops: CDR1 MNHEY, CDR2 SMNVEV (reference sequence). This CDR3 is 17 amino acids long. Trimming removed 2 bases from V and 4 bases from J, with 18 bases in between. This chain's CDR3 is CASSLRPLGQLYNEQFF. The DNA of the CDR3 is TGTGCCAGCAGTTTACGGCCGCTCGGGCAACTATACAATGAGCAGTTCTTC.

This chain joins TRBV19 and TRBJ2-3; D not certain. The CDR3 is 11 residues long. The germline V gene encodes CDR1 LNHDA and CDR2 SQIVND (reference sequence). V was shortened by 3 bases and J by 2 bases, with 0 bases between the two germline ends. The CDR3 DNA follows: TGTGCCAGTAGTATCACAGATACGCAGTATTTT. This translates into CASSITDTQYF.

The rearrangement joins TRBV19 to TRBJ1-5; D call uncertain. From germline, CDR1 is LNHDA and CDR2 SQIVND (reference sequence). The CDR3 has 13 residues. V was pared by 3 bases and J by 5 bases, with 8 bases between. The CDR3 nucleotides are TGTGCCAGTAGTATCGGGCCGGATCAGCCCCAGCATTTT. Its protein product is CASSIGPDQPQHF.

The rearrangement links TRBV19 to TRBJ2-4; 11 bases agree with TRBD2. The CDR3 is 18 residues long. The V and J ends lost 7 bases and 1 base, in that order; junction bases with no gene match: 12. From germline, CDR1 is LNHDA and CDR2 SQIVND (reference sequence). CDR3 amino acids: CASTLRGLAGRAKNIQYF. The CDR3 DNA sequence: TGTGCCAGTACCTTAAGAGGACTAGCGGGTAGGGCCAAAAACATTCAGTACTTC.

The chain has TRBV19 and TRBJ2-7; TRBD2 matches 9 bases. Per germline, CDR1 LNHDA and CDR2 SQIVND (reference sequence). The CDR3 is 15 residues long. The V gene end was trimmed by 3 bases and the J gene end by 0 bases; junction bases not matched to a gene: 3. The CDR3 sequence: CASSIGLAHSYEQYF. CDR3 coding DNA: TGTGCCAGTAGTATTGGACTAGCGCACTCCTACGAGCAGTACTTC.

This clone was seen more than once but under ten times. V usage is TRBV18 and J usage is TRBJ2-7; D unclear. The V end lost 0 bases, the J end lost 0 bases, and 9 bases lay between the germline ends. The CDR3 extends over 15 amino acids. The germline V gene has CDR1 KGHSH and CDR2 LQKENI. CDR3 sequence reads: CASSPPARPSYEQYF. The CDR3 DNA follows: TGTGCCAGCTCACCACCAGCCAGGCCCTCCTACGAGCAGTACTTC.

This clone has a handful of counts. This chain connects TRBV15 to TRBJ2-7; possibly TRBD2 for D (5 bases). From germline, CDR1 is LNHNV and CDR2 YYDKDF (reference sequence). The CDR3 is 13 amino acids. Trimming shortened V by 3 bases and J by 12 bases, and 18 bases separated the two germline ends. The CDR3 DNA reads as TGTGCCACCAGCAGCCCTCCATTTGGGGAGACGTACTTC. Translation: CATSSPPFGETYF. The full variable domain, its missing parts supplied by reference TRBV15 and TRBJ2-7, is DAMVIQNPRYQVTQFGKPVTLSCSQTLNHNVMYWYQQKSSQAPKLLFHYYDKDFNNEADTPDNFQSRRPNTSFCFLDIRSPGLGDTAMYLCATSSPPFGETYFGPGTRLTVT.

The rearrangement links TRBV6-6 to TRBJ2-5, with D possibly TRBD2 on 5 matching bases. The CDR3 sequence is 12 residues long. Deletions cut 7 bases from V and 7 bases from J, with 13 bases between. From germline, CDR1 is MNHNY and CDR2 SVGAGI (reference sequence). The DNA of the CDR3 is TGTGCCAGCAATGTGCCTCGGGGGACCCAGTACTTC. Encoded protein: CASNVPRGTQYF.

The rearrangement links TRBV27 to TRBJ1-2; D uncertain. CDR3 length: 12 amino acids. The V gene lost 10 bases and the J gene lost 3 bases, with 12 bases spanning the gap. From germline, CDR1 is MNHEY and CDR2 SMNVEV (reference sequence). The DNA of the CDR3 is TGTGCCACCCTAAGCTCCTACTATGGCTACACCTTC. It codes for CATLSSYYGYTF.

The chain employs TRBV6-6 and TRBJ2-1; D is unclear. Deletions cut 5 bases from V and 2 bases from J, with 13 bases between. This CDR3 contains 15 residues. Germline-derived CDR1 and CDR2 are MNHNY and SVGAGI (reference sequence). The CDR3: CASSPDVVTYNEQFF. In DNA, the CDR3 is TGTGCCAGCAGTCCCGACGTCGTGACCTACAATGAGCAGTTCTTC.

The chain is built from TRBV7-2 and TRBJ2-4; D gene ambiguous. Germline V gene data show CDR1 as SGHTA and CDR2 as FQGNSA. The CDR3 is made up of 15 amino acids. The V end lost 6 bases, the J end lost 4 bases, and 16 bases lay between the germline ends. CDR3 amino acids: CASSSLWEGKNIQYF. The CDR3 coding sequence is TGTGCCAGCAGTTCCTTATGGGAAGGAAAAAACATTCAGTACTTC.

This sequence joins TRBV6-6 and TRBJ1-3, with TRBD1 as a possible D gene (5 bases). The germline V and J ends were trimmed by 4 bases and 5 bases, with 12 bases remaining between them. The CDR3 consists of 14 residues. Germline assignment: CDR1 MNHNY and CDR2 SVGAGI (reference sequence). The CDR3 nucleotides are TGTGCCAGCAGTTCAACGGGGGAACGAAACACCATATATTTT. It yields the protein CASSSTGERNTIYF.

The V gene is TRBV7-9, the J gene TRBJ2-1; 7 bases line up with TRBD2. The J segment lost 1 base and the V segment lost 5 bases, leaving 5 bases of the junction unmatched. The CDR3 contains 15 residues. CDR1 is SEHNR, CDR2 FQNEAQ, per germline (reference sequence). The DNA for the CDR3 is TGTGCCAGCAGCCTGGGGGGGAGGTCCTACAATGAGCAGTTCTTC. It yields the protein CASSLGGRSYNEQFF.

The rearrangement links TRBV6-5 to TRBJ1-5; D is undetermined. Germline V gives CDR1 MNHEY, CDR2 SVGAGI. The CDR3 covers 15 residues. Trimming took off 6 bases at V and 4 bases at J, with 16 bases between the two ends. The DNA of the CDR3 is TGTGCCAGCAGCACGGGCCCTCTAGGAAATCAGCCCCAGCATTTT. This codes for CASSTGPLGNQPQHF.

V is TRBV20-1 and J is TRBJ1-3; D is unclear. V was trimmed by 6 bases and J by 5 bases, leaving 8 bases between them. This CDR3 has 11 residues. The germline V gene encodes CDR1 DFQATT and CDR2 SNEGSKA (reference sequence). This chain's CDR3 is CSAPHRNTIYF. In DNA form, the CDR3 reads TGCAGTGCCCCCCATAGAAACACCATATATTTT.

This rearrangement joins TRBV2 to TRBJ2-7; 15 bases are shared with TRBD2. The CDR3 consists of 16 residues. Trimming removed 4 bases from V and 4 bases from J; junction bases left unmatched: 5. Germline CDR1 SNHLY, CDR2 FYNNEI. CDR3 region: CASSAGGTSGRYEQYF. The CDR3 bases are TGTGCCAGCAGTGCGGGGGGGACTAGCGGGAGGTACGAGCAGTACTTC.

The chain links TRBV5-6 to TRBJ2-7; D remains ambiguous. Germline CDR1 SGHDT, CDR2 YYEEEE. This CDR3 region has 14 residues. V lost 2 bases and J lost 1, with 10 bases in between. CDR3 protein: CASSFGRASYEQYF. Here the CDR3 DNA reads TGTGCCAGCAGCTTTGGACGGGCGTCCTACGAGCAGTACTTC.

This chain links TRBV6-5 with TRBJ1-5, with D perhaps matching TRBD1 (6 bases). Germline loops: CDR1 MNHEY, CDR2 SVGAGI. V was clipped by 6 bases and J by 11 bases, with 23 bases between them. The CDR3 is 15 residues long. The CDR3 spells CASRSTDGAKGAQHF. Here the CDR3 DNA reads TGTGCCAGCAGATCCACGGACGGGGCTAAGGGGGCCCAGCATTTT.

The chain joins TRBV4-3 to TRBJ2-1, with 10 bases aligning to TRBD2. CDR1 and CDR2 from the germline V gene are LGHNA and YSLEER. V was clipped by 3 bases and J by 4 bases; unmatched bases: 9. This CDR3 has 17 residues. CDR3 loop: CASSQGRTSGVYNEQFF. The CDR3 coding sequence is TGCGCCAGCAGCCAGGGCCGTACTAGCGGGGTTTACAATGAGCAGTTCTTC.

The chain couples TRBV7-9 to TRBJ1-1; 7 positions match TRBD1. J was trimmed by 2 bases and V by 2 bases; bases with no gene match: 8. In germline, CDR1 is SEHNR, CDR2 FQNEAQ (reference sequence). The CDR3 sequence is 16 residues long. CDR3 in DNA: TGTGCCAGCAGCTTATCGACGGGACAGATTAACACTGAAGCTTTCTTT. Translated: CASSLSTGQINTEAFF.

This chain links TRBV7-9 with TRBJ1-4, with TRBD1 as a possible D gene (5 bases). Germline lookup yields CDR1 SEHNR and CDR2 FQNEAQ (reference sequence). V lost 0 bases and J lost 8, with 7 bases in between. CDR3 length: 13 amino acids. In nucleotides, the CDR3 is TGTGCCAGCAGCTTAGCGAGGGGAGAAAAACTGTTTTTT. This translates into CASSLARGEKLFF. Full variable domain (missing parts from reference TRBV7-9 and TRBJ1-4): DTGVSQNPRHKITKRGQNVTFRCDPISEHNRLYWYRQTLGQGPEFLTYFQNEAQLEKSRLLSDRFSAERPKGSFSTLEIQRTEQGDSAMYLCASSLARGEKLFFGSGTQLSVL.

The chain couples TRBV4-2 to TRBJ2-7; 10 nucleotides match TRBD2. Germline V gene data show CDR1 as LGHNA and CDR2 as YNFKEQ. CDR3 length: 18 residues. Germline trimming cut 0 bases from V and 1 base from J; bases unmatched to any gene: 9. The CDR3 DNA is TGTGCCAGCAGCCAAGATAAGCCACTAGCGGGAACATCCTACGAGCAGTACTTC. Amino acid sequence: CASSQDKPLAGTSYEQYF.

The chain uses TRBV19 and TRBJ1-2; D is perhaps TRBD1 (5 bases). V lost 6 bases, J lost 1 base, and 9 bases lay in between. Germline CDR1 and CDR2: LNHDA and SQIVND (reference sequence). The CDR3 sequence is 13 residues long. CDR3 sequence (DNA): TGTGCCAGTAGCAAACAGGTTAACTATGGCTACACCTTC. Its translation: CASSKQVNYGYTF.